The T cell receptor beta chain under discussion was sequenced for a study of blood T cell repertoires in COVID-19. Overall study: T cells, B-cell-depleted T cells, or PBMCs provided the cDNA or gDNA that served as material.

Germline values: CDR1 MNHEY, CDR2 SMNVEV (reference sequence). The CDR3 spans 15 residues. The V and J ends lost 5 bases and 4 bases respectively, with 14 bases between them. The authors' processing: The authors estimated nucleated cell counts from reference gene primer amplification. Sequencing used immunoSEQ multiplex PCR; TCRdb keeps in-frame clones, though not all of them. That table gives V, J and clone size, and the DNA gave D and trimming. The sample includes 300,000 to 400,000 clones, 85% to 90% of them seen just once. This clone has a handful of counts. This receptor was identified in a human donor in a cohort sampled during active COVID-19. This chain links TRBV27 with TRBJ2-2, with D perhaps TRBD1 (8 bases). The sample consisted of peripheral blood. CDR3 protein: CASSVDREGTGELFF. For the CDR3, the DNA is TGTGCCAGCAGTGTGGACAGGGAGGGCACCGGGGAGCTGTTTTTT.